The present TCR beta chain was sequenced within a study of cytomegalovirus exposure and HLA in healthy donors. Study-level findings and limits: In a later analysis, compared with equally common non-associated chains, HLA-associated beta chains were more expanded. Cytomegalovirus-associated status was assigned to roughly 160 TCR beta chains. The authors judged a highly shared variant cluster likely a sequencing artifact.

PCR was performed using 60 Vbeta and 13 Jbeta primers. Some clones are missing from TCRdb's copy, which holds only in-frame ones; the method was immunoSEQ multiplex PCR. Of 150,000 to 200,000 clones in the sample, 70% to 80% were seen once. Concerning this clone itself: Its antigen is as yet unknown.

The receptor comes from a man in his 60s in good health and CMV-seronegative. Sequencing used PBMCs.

CDR3 loop: CASSPTSSTDTQYF. CDR3 nucleotide sequence: TGTGCCAGCAGTCCAACTAGCAGCACAGATACGCAGTATTTT. The V call is TRBV7-9, the J call TRBJ2-3, with D maybe TRBD2 (6 bases). The CDR3 is made up of 14 amino acids. Per germline, CDR1 SEHNR and CDR2 FQNEAQ (reference sequence). Trimming left V 6 bases short and J 0 bases short, with 10 bases between.